The sequence of this TCR beta chain was determined in a study of T cells after yellow fever vaccination. Study conclusions and caveats: Any FACS-sorted repertoire could hold abundant clonotypes that contaminate it from the bulk population. Boosting was followed by the reappearance of most primary-vaccination clones (roughly 95% CD4, about 90% CD8).

Turning to this clonotype: No antigen is known for it.

A process of 5'RACE template switching, which added a universal primer site and UMIs, was used to make TCR cDNA. Using its own MiXCR run on the 5' RACE reads, TCRdb lists one record per CDR3 protein. The sample lists some 250,000 distinct CDR3 sequences, about 3.5% occurring once. This CDR3 has 14 amino acids. The germline V and J ends were trimmed by 3 bases and 4 bases, with 12 bases remaining between them. The chain is built from TRBV12-3 or TRBV12-4 and TRBJ1-1; a possible D gene is TRBD1 (5 bases). The receptor was isolated from a man younger than 30 who received the YFV17D yellow fever vaccine. The input for sequencing was PBMCs, taken 15 days after the yellow fever booster vaccination. This CDR3 is CASSFNSQGTEAFF. The CDR3 DNA is TGTGCCAGCAGTTTCAATTCCCAGGGCACTGAAGCTTTCTTT.